The 11 T cell receptor beta chains reported below all come from one sample, sequenced in a study of beta chain features in type 1 diabetes. Their specific antigens are unknown. All of the isolated RNA was reverse transcribed, so expressed TCRB transcripts were sequenced. Profiled with immunoSEQ multiplex PCR; TCRdb holds only in-frame clones, not every one. The repertoire holds hundreds of thousands of clones, with more than 12% as singletons. General study findings and limits: People with Type 1 diabetes carried modestly yet significantly shorter TCRB CDR3s in all four CD4+ subsets.

Material: naive CD4+ T cells from blood. All receptors come from a man aged 18-30 years with type 1 diabetes.

This clone was recorded a few times. This chain connects TRBV30 to TRBJ1-1; maybe TRBD1 (6 bases). The CDR3 consists of 12 residues. V was pared by 5 bases and J by 11 bases, with 18 bases between. Germline V gene lookup returns CDR1 GTSNPN and CDR2 SVGIG (reference sequence). The CDR3 region has the DNA TGTGCCTGGGAGGTCGGGACATATACTGCTTTCTTT. Its translation: CAWEVGTYTAFF.

The gene calls are TRBV7-9 and TRBJ1-6; possible D gene TRBD1, 5 bases. The CDR3 runs to 15 residues. Germline loops: CDR1 SEHNR, CDR2 FQNEAQ (reference sequence). Trimming left V 2 bases short and J 8 bases short, with 13 bases between. In nucleotides, the CDR3 is TGTGCCAGCAGCTTATCTGGGGCCGAGGATTCACCCCTCCACTTT. This encodes CASSLSGAEDSPLHF.

V and J are TRBV29-1 and TRBJ2-7, with 8 bases that match TRBD1. Germline trimming cut 6 bases from V and 2 bases from J; bases unmatched to any gene: 9. Germline V gene data show CDR1 as SQVTM and CDR2 as ANQGSEA. The CDR3 has 14 residues. The CDR3 here is CSVSGQGTTYEQYF. The CDR3 nucleotides are TGCAGCGTGTCAGGACAGGGTACAACCTACGAGCAGTACTTC.

This clone was observed a handful of times. V usage is TRBV30 and J usage is TRBJ1-5, with D perhaps matching TRBD1 (5 bases). V lost 2 bases, J lost 2 bases, and 22 bases lay in between. CDR3 length equals 18 residues. CDR1 is GTSNPN and CDR2 is SVGIG in the germline V gene (reference sequence). For the CDR3, the DNA is TGTGCCTGGAGTTTGACAGTAACGGCCCCATCGGGCAATCAGCCCCAGCATTTT. Amino acids: CAWSLTVTAPSGNQPQHF.

This clone was picked up a small number of times. This chain links TRBV7-9 with TRBJ2-7; D remains ambiguous. Trimming removed 1 base from V and 6 bases from J, with 16 bases in between. Germline V CDR1 and CDR2: SEHNR, FQNEAQ (reference sequence). This CDR3 is 15 amino acids long. For the CDR3, the DNA is TGTGCCAGCAGCTTAGGGGCCACACGGTATGCCGAGCAGTACTTC. Amino acids: CASSLGATRYAEQYF.

This clone turned up a few times. V is TRBV7-9 and J is TRBJ2-6, with unresolved D. Per germline, CDR1 SEHNR and CDR2 FQNEAQ (reference sequence). CDR3 length: 16 residues. The V end lost 8 bases, the J end lost 1 base, and 15 bases lay between the germline ends. CDR3 bases: TGTGCCAGCCCCCATAGTGTGAAGTCTGGGGCCAACGTCCTGACTTTC. Its protein is CASPHSVKSGANVLTF. Based on the CDR3 plus reference TRBV7-9 and TRBJ2-6, the full variable domain is DTGVSQNPRHKITKRGQNVTFRCDPISEHNRLYWYRQTLGQGPEFLTYFQNEAQLEKSRLLSDRFSAERPKGSFSTLEIQRTEQGDSAMYLCASPHSVKSGANVLTFGAGSRLTVL.

This chain uses TRBV5-1 with TRBJ2-1; no reliable D call. The V gene's germline CDR1 is SGHRS and CDR2 YFSETQ. V dropped 4 bases and J dropped 7 bases, with 6 bases sitting between them. The CDR3 contains 11 residues. DNA for the CDR3: TGCGCCAGCAGCGGGATTAATGAGCAGTTCTTC. It yields the protein CASSGINEQFF.

This clone was counted a few times. J is TRBJ2-1 and V is TRBV7-2; TRBD1 matches at 8 bases. Germline CDR1 reads SGHTA; CDR2 reads FQGNSA. V dropped 6 bases and J dropped 9; count of bases not matched to a gene: 16. The CDR3 is made up of 16 amino acids. This CDR3 reads CASSSHGTGGPVEQFF. In DNA, the CDR3 is TGTGCCAGCAGTTCACACGGTACAGGGGGACCAGTTGAGCAGTTCTTC.

With respect to this clone: A much more abundant neighbour one base away suggests this may be a read error. Different DNA sequences within this sample yield the same CDR3. V and J are TRBV7-2 and TRBJ2-7; D gene ambiguous. The CDR3 spans 11 residues. CDR1 is SGHTA and CDR2 is FQGNSA in the germline V gene. V shed 3 bases and J shed 2 bases, with 2 bases lying between them. CDR3 sequence: CASSFAYEQYF. DNA for the CDR3: TGTGCCAGCAGCTTCGCCTACGAGCAGTACTTC. Full variable domain (rest looked up from reference TRBV7-2 and TRBJ2-7): GAGVSQSPSNKVTEKGKDVELRCDPISGHTALYWYRQSLGQGLEFLIYFQGNSAPDKSGLPSDRFSAERTGGSVSTLTIQRTQQEDSAVYLCASSFAYEQYFGPGTRLTVT.

The chain recombines TRBV30 with TRBJ2-5; the D is unclear. Trimming left V 0 bases short and J 4 bases short, with 9 bases between. The CDR3 contains 13 residues. Per germline, CDR1 GTSNPN and CDR2 SVGIG (reference sequence). The CDR3 DNA reads as TGTGCCTGGAGTGTAGAATGGAGAGAGACCCAGTACTTC. Encoded protein: CAWSVEWRETQYF. Full variable domain (missing parts from reference TRBV30 and TRBJ2-5): SQTIHQWPATLVQPVGSPLSLECTVEGTSNPNLYWYRQAAGRGLQLLFYSVGIGQISSEVPQNLSASRPQDRQFILSSKKLLLSDSGFYLCAWSVEWRETQYFGPGTRLLVL.

The CDR3 sequence: CASGLGTGSTDTQYF. In DNA, the CDR3 is TGTGCTAGTGGTTTGGGGACAGGGTCTACAGATACGCAGTATTTT. J is TRBJ2-3 and V is TRBV12-5, with 8 positions matching TRBD1. The V gene's germline CDR1 is LGHNT and CDR2 FRNRAP. J gave up 3 bases and V 1 base, and 3 bases lay outside the gene matches. The CDR3 sequence is 15 residues long.